A selection of T cell receptor beta chains follows, all from one sample in a study of memory CD4+ T cells and cytomegalovirus serostatus. Method: immunoSEQ multiplex PCR; TCRdb's copy keeps in-frame clones and lacks some. The data contain about 40,000 clones, around 78% of them singletons. The specimen sequenced was memory CD4+ T cells from blood. The receptors were sampled from an adult in good health and CMV-seronegative. Each CDR3 is given with its conserved first and last residue. A D gene is named only where the DNA matches it firmly. Clone size is stated in some rows and not others, as once, few, many or a class when expanded.

v_gene,abundance,j_gene,d_gene,len,CDR3aa,CDR3nt
TRBV27,-,TRBJ2-3,TRBD1,16,CASAAGQGGVTDTQYF,TGTGCCAGCGCAGCGGGACAGGGAGGGGTCACAGATACGCAGTATTTT
TRBV18,-,TRBJ2-2,-,14,CASSPTSEGGELFF,TGTGCCAGCTCACCCACTTCGGAGGGCGGGGAGCTGTTTTTT
TRBV29-1,few,TRBJ2-3,-,13,CSVEIAGTDTQYF,TGCAGCGTTGAGATCGCGGGGACAGATACGCAGTATTTT
TRBV27,-,TRBJ2-7,TRBD2,17,CASRGLAGVGVLGEQYF,TGTGCCAGCAGGGGACTAGCGGGAGTTGGGGTCCTAGGGGAGCAGTACTTC
TRBV7-8,-,TRBJ2-7,-,14,CASRPWREGYEQYF,TGTGCCAGCAGACCATGGCGGGAAGGCTACGAGCAGTACTTC
TRBV30,-,TRBJ2-6,-,22,CAWSGGTLTSWTQDSGANVLTF,TGTGCCTGGAGTGGAGGGACCCTAACCTCATGGACACAAGACTCTGGGGCCAACGTCCTGACTTTC
TRBV27,-,TRBJ1-1,-,13,CASSATAYPEAFF,TGTGCCAGCAGTGCAACAGCTTACCCTGAAGCTTTCTTT
TRBV7-8,-,TRBJ1-1,TRBD1,17,CASSPTRDRVSNTEAFF,TGTGCCAGCAGCCCCACCCGGGACAGGGTTTCGAACACTGAAGCTTTCTTT
TRBV27,-,TRBJ1-1,-,20,CASSSQFRLEGGGTTTEAFF,TGTGCCAGCAGTTCACAGTTTCGGCTGGAAGGGGGAGGGACTACCACTGAAGCTTTCTTT
TRBV28,-,TRBJ2-3,TRBD2,16,CASSDAGTSATDTQYF,TGTGCCAGCAGCGACGCCGGGACTAGCGCCACAGATACGCAGTATTTT
TRBV2,-,TRBJ2-2,TRBD2,18,CASSESPTSGKITGELFF,TGTGCCAGCAGTGAATCCCCGACTAGCGGTAAAATCACCGGGGAGCTGTTTTTT
TRBV29-1,few,TRBJ1-1,-,13,CSVDHGPGTEAFF,TGCAGCGTTGATCACGGGCCCGGCACTGAAGCTTTCTTT
TRBV9,-,TRBJ1-2,-,15,CASSVDWGRRDGYTF,TGTGCCAGCAGCGTAGACTGGGGGCGCCGAGATGGCTACACCTTC
TRBV7-9,-,TRBJ1-1,-,15,CASSPKNRANTEAFF,TGTGCCAGCAGTCCGAAAAACAGGGCCAACACTGAAGCTTTCTTT
TRBV7-2,once,TRBJ2-7,TRBD1,15,CASSFRTGVTYEQYF,TGTGCCAGCAGCTTCAGGACAGGGGTGACCTACGAGCAGTACTTC
TRBV5-6,-,TRBJ2-7,-,17,CASSLRGAGTRSVEQYF,TGTGCCAGCAGCTTGCGGGGGGCTGGGACAAGGTCGGTCGAGCAGTACTTC
TRBV6-6,-,TRBJ1-1,TRBD1,13,CASSLSTGVEAFF,TGTGCCAGCAGTTTGTCCACAGGGGTTGAAGCTTTCTTT
TRBV27,-,TRBJ2-7,-,17,CASSFRSLEGADYEQYF,TGTGCCAGCAGTTTTAGGTCTCTGGAGGGGGCCGACTACGAGCAGTACTTC
TRBV15,-,TRBJ2-5,TRBD1,16,CATSGLDRGGSETQYF,TGTGCCACCAGCGGCCTTGACAGGGGAGGCAGCGAGACCCAGTACTTC
TRBV7-9,-,TRBJ2-1,-,12,CASSNGRTEQFF,TGTGCCAGCAGCAATGGACGGACTGAGCAGTTCTTC
TRBV5-4,-,TRBJ2-7,TRBD2,15,CASSSGLAEAYEQYF,TGTGCCAGCAGCTCCGGACTAGCGGAGGCCTACGAGCAGTACTTC
TRBV2,-,TRBJ2-3,-,11,CASSWSDTQYF,TGTGCCAGCAGCTGGTCAGATACGCAGTATTTT
TRBV6-1,-,TRBJ2-5,TRBD1,21,CASSEAPGGQGAQRTRVTQYF,TGTGCCAGCAGTGAAGCGCCGGGGGGACAGGGGGCGCAGAGGACCCGGGTGACCCAGTACTTC
TRBV7-2,-,TRBJ2-3,TRBD1,15,CASRRDRGSTDTQYF,TGTGCCAGCAGGAGGGACAGGGGGAGCACAGATACGCAGTATTTT
TRBV5-1,-,TRBJ2-1,TRBD1,15,CASSSGQGVTNEQFF,TGCGCCAGCAGCTCGGGACAGGGGGTAACGAATGAGCAGTTCTTC
TRBV7-2,-,TRBJ1-2,TRBD1,14,CASSSQTGDYGYTF,TGTGCCAGCAGCTCACAAACAGGGGACTATGGCTACACCTTC
TRBV7-6,-,TRBJ1-1,TRBD1,16,CASSTKSTGVNTEAFF,TGTGCCAGCAGCACAAAATCAACAGGGGTTAACACTGAAGCTTTCTTT
TRBV30,few,TRBJ1-1,-,14,CAWSATTVNTEAFF,TGTGCCTGGAGTGCTACGACAGTGAACACTGAAGCTTTCTTT
TRBV7-2,-,TRBJ2-3,-,13,CASVYLTVGTQYF,TGTGCCAGCGTATACCTGACGGTGGGTACGCAGTATTTT
TRBV29-1,few,TRBJ2-7,TRBD1,12,CSGWDRGSEQYF,TGCAGCGGCTGGGACAGGGGTAGCGAGCAGTACTTC
TRBV4-1,medium-sized,TRBJ2-7,TRBD2,16,CASSQEGLAGSYEQYF,TGCGCCAGCAGCCAAGAGGGACTAGCGGGTTCCTACGAGCAGTACTTC
TRBV7-9,few,TRBJ2-1,-,16,CASSLGGSRAIHEQFF,TGTGCCAGCAGCTTAGGGGGGAGTAGAGCTATCCATGAGCAGTTCTTC
TRBV6-5,-,TRBJ1-5,TRBD1,13,CASSRDRNQPQHF,TGTGCCAGCAGCAGGGACAGGAATCAGCCCCAGCATTTT
TRBV6-5,-,TRBJ1-2,-,16,CASSYVRTGGNYGYTF,TGTGCCAGCAGTTACGTTCGAACCGGGGGAAACTATGGCTACACCTTC
TRBV6-1,few,TRBJ2-1,-,14,CASSMIGVGNEQFF,TGTGCCAGCAGCATGATTGGAGTGGGCAATGAGCAGTTCTTC
TRBV30,-,TRBJ2-7,TRBD2,14,CAWRGLAGGIEQYF,TGTGCCTGGAGGGGACTAGCGGGAGGAATCGAGCAGTACTTC
TRBV28,once,TRBJ1-2,-,13,CASSPSWNHGYTF,TGTGCCAGCAGTCCGAGTTGGAACCATGGCTACACCTTC
TRBV5-1,few,TRBJ1-5,-,13,CASSLGTDQPQHF,TGCGCCAGCAGCTTGGGCACGGATCAGCCCCAGCATTTT
TRBV5-5,-,TRBJ1-4,-,15,CASSLYGGDREKLFF,TGTGCCAGCAGCTTATACGGAGGGGATCGGGAAAAACTGTTTTTT
TRBV11-2,-,TRBJ1-5,TRBD1,13,CASSSQGDQPQHF,TGTGCCAGCAGCTCACAGGGGGATCAGCCCCAGCATTTT
TRBV19,-,TRBJ2-7,-,15,CASSKGQGGSYEQYF,TGTGCCAGTAGTAAGGGACAAGGGGGTTCCTACGAGCAGTACTTC
TRBV19,-,TRBJ2-7,-,13,CASKKDGTYEQYF,TGTGCCAGTAAAAAAGACGGGACCTACGAGCAGTACTTC
TRBV6-5,-,TRBJ1-4,TRBD1,13,CASRRQGGEKLFF,TGTGCCAGCAGGAGACAGGGCGGTGAAAAACTGTTTTTT
TRBV11-2,few,TRBJ1-4,TRBD1,14,CASSRTGVSEKLFF,TGTGCCAGCAGCAGGACAGGGGTTAGTGAAAAACTGTTTTTT
TRBV28,-,TRBJ1-5,-,15,CASSFQDLSNQPQHF,TGTGCCAGCAGTTTTCAAGACCTTAGCAATCAGCCCCAGCATTTT
TRBV7-8,few,TRBJ2-1,TRBD1,17,CASSLKTGGVVGNEQFF,TGTGCCAGCAGCTTGAAGACAGGGGGCGTTGTAGGCAATGAGCAGTTCTTC
TRBV29-1,-,TRBJ1-4,-,11,CSVLEHGKLFF,TGCAGCGTTCTGGAGCACGGAAAACTGTTTTTT
TRBV5-1,-,TRBJ2-5,TRBD1,14,CASSYGQGKETQYF,TGCGCCAGCAGCTATGGACAGGGTAAAGAGACCCAGTACTTC